The clone carrying this T cell receptor beta chain was seen only a few times. These data are taken from a study of tumor-infiltrating lymphocytes in primary liver carcinoma. They got blood RNA out of unsorted whole blood and also pulled out germline DNA. Reverse transcription of 500 ng total RNA with a constant-region primer produced TCR beta cDNA. Each TCR beta library was derived from three nested multiplex PCR rounds that employed slightly modified ARM-PCR. Rounds one and two of PCR, each of 10 cycles, were primed with TRBV1-TRBV30 forward primers and a C-beta reverse primer. Via MiXCR, TCRdb re-called the multiplex PCR reads, giving one row per CDR3 protein. The repertoire holds about 320,000 distinct CDR3 sequences, with roughly two thirds as singletons. V shed 5 bases, J shed 5 bases, and the junction held 10 bases outside the gene matches. This CDR3 contains 15 residues.

The TCR was taken from a man between 40 and 49 years old with primary liver carcinoma and hepatitis B virus infection. The chain uses TRBV12-3 or TRBV12-4 and TRBJ2-5, with TRBD2 identical over 8 bases. Sequenced: peripheral blood. CDR3 amino acids: CASSVLAGRRETQYF. The DNA for the CDR3 is TGTGCCAGCAGTGTTTTAGCGGGACGTCGGGAGACCCAGTACTTC.